The TCR beta chain under discussion was sequenced for a study of blood T cell repertoires in COVID-19. Study as a whole: The origin of the acute and convalescent COVID-19 samples was the United States, Italy and Spain.

Measured with immunoSEQ multiplex PCR; TCRdb has only the in-frame clones, and not every one. Of approximately 150,000 clones in the sample, 80% to 85% were seen once. The germline CDR1 and CDR2 sequences are SGHTS and YDEGEE. The germline V and J ends were trimmed by 1 base and 5 bases, with 10 bases remaining between them. The CDR3 consists of 15 residues. The chain employs TRBV5-8 and TRBJ1-6; D gene uncertain. Sequencing was performed on peripheral blood. This receptor was identified in a man aged 55 to 69 with acute or convalescent COVID-19. CDR3 nucleotide sequence: TGTGCCAGCAGCTTGAGCCTTTTGGATAATTCACCCCTCCACTTT. Protein sequence: CASSLSLLDNSPLHF.